This T cell receptor beta chain is from a study of blood T cell repertoires in COVID-19. The repertoire was sequenced with immunoSEQ multiplex PCR; TCRdb's copy has only in-frame clones and lacks some. The sample has about 440,000 clones; 87% are singletons. Per the germline V gene, CDR1 is DFQATT and CDR2 is SNEGSKA (reference sequence). The CDR3 runs to 11 residues. Trimming took 0 bases from V and 5 from J, leaving 5 bases between them. The TCR originated in a woman younger than 30 with acute COVID-19. The gene calls are TRBV20-1 and TRBJ2-7; no clear D gene. Sequencing was done on a sample of PBMCs or T cells enriched from blood (not recorded which). The DNA for the CDR3 is TGCAGTGCTAGAGATATCGACGAGCAGTACTTC. Protein product: CSARDIDEQYF.